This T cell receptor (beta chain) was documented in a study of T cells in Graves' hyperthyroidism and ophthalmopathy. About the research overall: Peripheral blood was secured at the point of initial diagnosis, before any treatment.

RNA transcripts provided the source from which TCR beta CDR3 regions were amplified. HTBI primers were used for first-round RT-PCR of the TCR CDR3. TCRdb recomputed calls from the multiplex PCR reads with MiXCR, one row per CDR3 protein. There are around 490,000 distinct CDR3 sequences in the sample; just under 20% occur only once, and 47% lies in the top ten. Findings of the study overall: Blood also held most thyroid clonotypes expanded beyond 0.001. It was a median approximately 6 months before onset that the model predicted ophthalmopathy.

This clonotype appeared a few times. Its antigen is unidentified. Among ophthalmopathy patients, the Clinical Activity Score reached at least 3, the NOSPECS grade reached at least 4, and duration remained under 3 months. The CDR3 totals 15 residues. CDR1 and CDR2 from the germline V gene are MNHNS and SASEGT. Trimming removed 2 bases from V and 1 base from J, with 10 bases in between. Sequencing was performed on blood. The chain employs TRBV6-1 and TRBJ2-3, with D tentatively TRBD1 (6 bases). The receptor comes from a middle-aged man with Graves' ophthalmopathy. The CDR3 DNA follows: TGTGCCAGCAGTGAATTCGCAGGGGGCACAGATACGCAGTATTTT. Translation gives CASSEFAGGTDTQYF.